The 8 T cell receptor beta chains below were found in one sample sequenced in a study of spatial heterogeneity in lung cancer. MiXCR, applied by TCRdb to the 5' RACE reads, yields one record per CDR3 protein. Of 39,000 or so distinct CDR3 sequences in the sample, roughly 8% are singletons; the top ten hold about 26%. The time point is: sample taken at primary tumor resection. This specimen was PBMCs, taken at surgery. The source of these receptors is a male donor with early-stage non-small cell lung cancer.

This clonotype was recorded a few times. J is TRBJ2-1 and V is TRBV3-1, with a weak D call TRBD2 (5 bases). V was cut by 1 base and J by 1 base, with 8 bases left in between. CDR3 size: 15 residues. CDR1 LGHDT and CDR2 YNNKEL come from the germline V gene (reference sequence). The CDR3 region has the DNA TGTGCCAGCAGCCAAGGGACTCGTTCCTACAATGAGCAGTTCTTC. Amino acid sequence: CASSQGTRSYNEQFF.

This chain connects TRBV5-1 to TRBJ2-5; tentatively, D is TRBD2 (5 bases). V lost 0 bases to trimming and J lost 0 bases, with 15 bases between them. Germline CDR1 SGHRS, CDR2 YFSETQ. The CDR3 length is 17 residues. The CDR3 coding sequence is TGCGCCAGCAGCTTGGGGCTGGACGGGAAGTACCAAGAGACCCAGTACTTC. Protein sequence: CASSLGLDGKYQETQYF.

This clonotype was detected a few times. The V and J genes are TRBV6-2 or TRBV6-3 and TRBJ2-7; D is undetermined. Germline values: CDR1 MNHEY, CDR2 SVGEGT. Between the trimmed V and J ends, which lost 2 bases and 2 bases, there was a span of 4 bases. The CDR3 extends over 12 amino acids. This CDR3 reads CASSYDTYEQYF. The CDR3 bases are TGTGCCAGCAGTTACGATACCTACGAGCAGTACTTC.

This clonotype was detected many times. The V call is TRBV18, the J call TRBJ2-7, with TRBD1 matching 7 bases. The CDR3 has 13 residues. Trimming cost V 4 bases and J 4 bases; bases outside gene matches: 4. CDR1 is KGHSH and CDR2 is LQKENI in the germline V gene. CDR3 residues: CASSLGQDYEQYF. The CDR3 coding sequence is TGTGCCAGCTCACTCGGACAGGATTACGAGCAGTACTTC.

This clonotype was detected many times. The J gene is TRBJ1-4, the V gene TRBV21-1; TRBD1 was called by the table and not checked on the DNA. TRBV21-1 is a documented pseudogene. CDR3 length: 11 residues. The CDR3 loop is CASPQGGKLFF. In nucleotides, the CDR3 is TGTGCCAGCCCCCAAGGGGGAAAACTGTTTTTT.

In its sample, this clonotype was seen many times. V is TRBV12-5 and J is TRBJ2-3, with D tentatively TRBD2 (6 bases). CDR3 size: 16 residues. The ends were cut back, 5 bases at V and 0 bases at J, with 15 bases in the middle. The germline V gene has CDR1 LGHNT and CDR2 FRNRAP. This CDR3 reads CASGPSSDPSTDTQYF. The CDR3 DNA reads as TGTGCTAGTGGTCCGTCTAGCGACCCTAGCACAGATACGCAGTATTTT.

The chain links TRBV3-1 to TRBJ2-3; 11 positions agree with TRBD2. Trimming at V came to 4 bases and at J to 6 bases, leaving 9 bases not matched to a gene. Germline-derived CDR1 and CDR2 are LGHDT and YNNKEL (reference sequence). The CDR3 has 16 residues. This CDR3 reads CASSLYSGGALDTQYF. In DNA form, the CDR3 reads TGTGCCAGCAGCCTATATAGCGGGGGGGCCCTCGATACGCAGTATTTT.

This clonotype occurred many times. CDR3 sequence: CASSLGLATDTQYF. The CDR3 DNA reads as TGTGCCAGCAGCTTGGGACTAGCCACAGATACGCAGTATTTT. The genes are TRBV5-4 and TRBJ2-3, with 7 bases fitting TRBD2. CDR1 is SGHNT and CDR2 is YYREEE in the germline V gene (reference sequence). The CDR3 runs to 14 residues. V trimming: 0 bases; J trimming: 2 bases; junction bases outside the gene matches: 0.